This T cell receptor beta chain was sequenced for a study of monozygotic twins with inflammatory bowel disease. With regard to this clonotype: What it binds is unknown.

Template-switch reactions added UMIs with a 6-nucleotide sample barcode. After re-calling the 5' RACE reads, TCRdb lists one entry per CDR3 protein, DNA absent. The sample includes roughly 140,000 distinct CDR3 sequences. Study-level findings and limits: Relative to healthy twins, IBD patients had fewer clonotypes in common with others, a gap that was especially apparent with disease activity.

Sampling involved one blood draw (about 2.6 ml) for every donor. Germline CDR1 reads SGHRS; CDR2 reads YFSETQ. CDR3 length equals 15 residues. The sample consisted of blood. This sequence originates from a human donor with ulcerative colitis or Crohn's disease, or a healthy co-twin of an affected twin (not recorded which). The V and J genes are TRBV5-1 and TRBJ1-4; TCRdb calls TRBD1, which cannot be checked without DNA. The chain's CDR3 is CASSGGDREDEKLFF.